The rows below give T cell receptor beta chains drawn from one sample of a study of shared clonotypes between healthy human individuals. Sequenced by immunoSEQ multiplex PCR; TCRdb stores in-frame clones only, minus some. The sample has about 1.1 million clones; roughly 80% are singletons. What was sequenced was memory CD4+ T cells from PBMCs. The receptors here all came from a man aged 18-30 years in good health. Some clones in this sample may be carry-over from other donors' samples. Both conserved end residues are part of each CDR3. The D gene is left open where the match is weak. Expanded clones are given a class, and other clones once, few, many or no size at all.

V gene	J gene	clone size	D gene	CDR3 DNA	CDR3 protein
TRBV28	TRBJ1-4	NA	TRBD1	TGTGCCAGCAGACCTCAGGGGGGGAATGAAAAACTGTTTTTT	CASRPQGGNEKLFF
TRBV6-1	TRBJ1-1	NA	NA	TGTGCCAGCAGTGATTCCCGGGCCCTGGGGGAAGCTTTCTTT	CASSDSRALGEAFF
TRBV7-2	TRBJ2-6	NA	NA	TGTGCCAGCAGCTTGGGACCCAACTCTGGGGCCAACGTCCTGACTTTC	CASSLGPNSGANVLTF
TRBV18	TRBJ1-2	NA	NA	TGTGCCAGCTCACCTGGATACACAGAAAACTATGGCTACACCTTC	CASSPGYTENYGYTF
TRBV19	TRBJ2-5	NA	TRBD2	TGTGCCAGTAAGCTAGCGGGAGAAGAGACCCAGTACTTC	CASKLAGEETQYF
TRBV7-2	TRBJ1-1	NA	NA	TGTGCCAGCAGCTTAGCGGGCCCACCTCAAGCTTTCTTT	CASSLAGPPQAFF
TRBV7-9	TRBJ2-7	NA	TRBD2	TGTGCCAGCAGCATCCTAGCGGGAGGCTACGAGCAGTACTTC	CASSILAGGYEQYF
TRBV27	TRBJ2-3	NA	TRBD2	TGTGCCAGCAGTCCTCTAGCGGGAGGGAGGATAGATACGCAGTATTTT	CASSPLAGGRIDTQYF
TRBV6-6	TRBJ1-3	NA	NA	TGTGCCAGCAGCCCCAGTGATTCTGGAAACACCATATATTTT	CASSPSDSGNTIYF
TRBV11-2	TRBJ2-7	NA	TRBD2	TGTGCCAGCAGCTTAGGTGGTAGCGGGCCTGTATGGGAGCAGTACTTC	CASSLGGSGPVWEQYF
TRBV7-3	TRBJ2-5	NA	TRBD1	TGTGCCAGCAGCCCGGGGACAGGACAAGAGACCCAGTACTTC	CASSPGTGQETQYF
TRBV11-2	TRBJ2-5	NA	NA	TGTGCCAGCAGCTTCACAGGGATCCAAGAGACCCAGTACTTC	CASSFTGIQETQYF
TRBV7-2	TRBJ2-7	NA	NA	TGTGCCAGCAGCCAGCGTCACGGACGGGAGATCTACGAGCAGTACTTC	CASSQRHGREIYEQYF
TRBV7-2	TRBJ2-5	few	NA	TGTGCCAGCAGCTTTACTAGATCCGAGACCCAGTACTTC	CASSFTRSETQYF
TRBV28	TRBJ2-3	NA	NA	TGTGCCAGCAGTTTCGGACAGACCTCAGATACGCAGTATTTT	CASSFGQTSDTQYF
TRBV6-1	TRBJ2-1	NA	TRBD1	TGTGCCAGCAGTGGGGTAGGGACAGGGTTTAATGAGCAGTTCTTC	CASSGVGTGFNEQFF
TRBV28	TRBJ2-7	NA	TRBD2	TGTGCCAGCAGTCCTACAATTGGTAGCGGGAGAAGAAGTAGGGGGTCTTCGTACGAGCAGTACTTC	CASSPTIGSGRRSRGSSYEQYF
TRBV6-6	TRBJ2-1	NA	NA	TGTGCCAGCATGGGCTCCTACAATGAGCAGTTCTTC	CASMGSYNEQFF
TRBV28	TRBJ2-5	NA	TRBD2	TGTGCCAGCAATTCAGCGGGAGGCCCACAAGAGACCCAGTACTTC	CASNSAGGPQETQYF
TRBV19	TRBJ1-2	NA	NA	TGTGCCAGTAGTCGGGACACTAACTATGGCTACACCTTC	CASSRDTNYGYTF
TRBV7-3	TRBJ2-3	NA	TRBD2	TGTGCCAGCAGCTATACCGGGACTAGAGGCGGCACAGATGCGCAGTATTTT	CASSYTGTRGGTDAQYF
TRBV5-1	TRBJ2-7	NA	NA	TGCGCCAGCAGCTTGGTTATCGGGTACGAGCAGTACTTC	CASSLVIGYEQYF
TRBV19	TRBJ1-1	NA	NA	TGTGCCAGTAGTATGGCAGGGTGGTTGGCTTTCTTT	CASSMAGWLAFF
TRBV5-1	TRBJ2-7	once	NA	TGCGCCAGCAGCTCACAAGGACAGCCCTCCTACGAGCAGTACTTC	CASSSQGQPSYEQYF
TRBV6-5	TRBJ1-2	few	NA	TGTGCCAGCAGTTACTCCGGGAAGGGGATGGGTGGCTACACCTTC	CASSYSGKGMGGYTF
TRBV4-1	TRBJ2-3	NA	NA	TGCGCCAGCAGCCAAGATTCCCACTCCGCGGGCACAGATACGCAGTATTTT	CASSQDSHSAGTDTQYF
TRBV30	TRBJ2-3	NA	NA	TGTGCCTGGACTTGGAGCACAGATACGCAGTATTTT	CAWTWSTDTQYF
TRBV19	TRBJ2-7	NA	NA	TGTGCCAGTAGTATAGACCTTCCGGGATCGCGGGAGCAGTACTTC	CASSIDLPGSREQYF
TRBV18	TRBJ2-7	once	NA	TGTGCCAGCTCACCGATCAGTCGGATACCTCACTACGAGCAGTACTTC	CASSPISRIPHYEQYF
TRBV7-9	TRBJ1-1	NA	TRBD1	TGTGCCAGCAATCTTGACAGGGGGACTTTCTTT	CASNLDRGTFF
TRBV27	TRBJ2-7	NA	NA	TGTGCCAGCAGTTTATCGGGCTATGTCTACGAGCAGTACTTC	CASSLSGYVYEQYF
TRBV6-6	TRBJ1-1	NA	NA	TGTGCCAGCAGTCACGGCAGCACTGAAGCTTTCTTT	CASSHGSTEAFF
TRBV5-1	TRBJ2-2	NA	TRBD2	TGCGCCAGCAGATCGTCCGCGGGAGGGAACACCGGGGAGCTGTTTTTT	CASRSSAGGNTGELFF
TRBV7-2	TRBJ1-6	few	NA	TGTGCCAGCAGCTCTTCTCCGGGACTCAATAATTCACCCCTCCACTTT	CASSSSPGLNNSPLHF
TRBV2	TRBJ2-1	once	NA	TGTGCCAGCAGCCCCCAGGGCATTGGGAATGAGCAGTTCTTC	CASSPQGIGNEQFF
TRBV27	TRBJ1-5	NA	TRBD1	TGTGCCAGCGCAAAGAATACAGGGGGAAGCGGCAATCAGCCCCAGCATTTT	CASAKNTGGSGNQPQHF
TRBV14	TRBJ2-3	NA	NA	TGTGCCAGCAGCCAAGTCCCGGCGCTCACAGATACGCAGTATTTT	CASSQVPALTDTQYF
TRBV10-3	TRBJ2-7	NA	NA	TGTGCCAGCATGGATGGAGGGATCTCCTACGAGCAGTACTTC	CASMDGGISYEQYF
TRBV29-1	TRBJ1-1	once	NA	TGCAGCGTTGTGAGGGTTCAGAACACTGAAGCTTTCTTT	CSVVRVQNTEAFF
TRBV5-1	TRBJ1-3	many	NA	TGCGCCAGCAGCTTGGGATTACGGGACTCTGGAAACACCATATATTTT	CASSLGLRDSGNTIYF
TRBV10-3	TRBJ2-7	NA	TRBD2	TGTGCCATCAGAGGGACTAGCGGAACTTACGAGCAGTACTTC	CAIRGTSGTYEQYF
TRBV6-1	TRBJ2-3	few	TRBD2	TGTGCCAGCAGTGGAAGAGGGTGGGCGGGAGTTATCCCAGATACGCAGTATTTT	CASSGRGWAGVIPDTQYF
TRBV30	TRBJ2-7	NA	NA	TGTGCCTGGAGCAAACAGGGTTACGAGCAGTACTTC	CAWSKQGYEQYF
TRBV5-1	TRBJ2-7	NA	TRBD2	TGCGCCAGCAGAGGACTAGCGGGAACCTACGAGCAGTACTTC	CASRGLAGTYEQYF
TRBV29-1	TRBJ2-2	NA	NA	TGCAGCGTTGAGAAGAGCCTCACCGGGGAGCTGTTTTTT	CSVEKSLTGELFF
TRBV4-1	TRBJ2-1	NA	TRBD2	TGCGCCAGCAGCCAAGATCCAATAAGCGGGAGGCGCGACAATGAGCAGTTCTTC	CASSQDPISGRRDNEQFF
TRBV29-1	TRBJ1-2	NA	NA	TGCAGCGTTGCTGGGCAAGAGGTGGGCTACACCTTC	CSVAGQEVGYTF
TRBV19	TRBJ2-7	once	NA	TGTGCCAGTGGGGGCGGAACCTACGAGCAGTACTTC	CASGGGTYEQYF
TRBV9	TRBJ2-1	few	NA	TGTGCCAGCTCACCGACTCCCTCCTACAATGAGCAGTTCTTC	CASSPTPSYNEQFF
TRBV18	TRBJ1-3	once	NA	TGTGCCAGCTCACCTAGGGGCCCTTTCGACAGCGTCTCTGGAAACACCATATATTTT	CASSPRGPFDSVSGNTIYF
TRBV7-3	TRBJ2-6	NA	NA	TGTGCCAGCAACTTTGGGTCTGGGGCCAACGTCCTGACTTTC	CASNFGSGANVLTF
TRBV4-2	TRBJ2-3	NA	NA	TGTGCCAGCAGCCAGCCGGCTAGCACTGACACAGATACGCAGTATTTT	CASSQPASTDTDTQYF
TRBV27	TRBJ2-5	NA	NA	TGTGCCAGCAAAAGGGGGGGATGGATTGAGACCCAGTACTTC	CASKRGGWIETQYF
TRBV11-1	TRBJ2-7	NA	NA	TGTGCCAGCAGCATCAGGGGCAGGGTGTACGAGCAGTACTTC	CASSIRGRVYEQYF
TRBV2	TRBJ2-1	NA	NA	TGTGCCAGCAGTGAAGCGCTCCCAAGCGACTACAATGAGCAGTTCTTC	CASSEALPSDYNEQFF
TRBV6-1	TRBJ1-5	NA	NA	TGTGCCAGCAGTGACAGGGTGTGGGCTCAGCCCCAGCATTTT	CASSDRVWAQPQHF
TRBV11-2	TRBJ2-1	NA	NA	TGTGCCAGCAGCTTAGCCGACCTTTATGAGCAGTTCTTC	CASSLADLYEQFF